This T cell receptor (beta chain) is drawn from a study of OX40 agonist ivuxolimab in advanced cancers. Clones were sequenced by immunoSEQ multiplex PCR, and TCRdb holds only the in-frame ones, with some missing. This table holds roughly 64,000 clones, about 90% found once. The length of the CDR3 is 15 residues. The ends were cut back, 0 bases at V and 2 bases at J, with 9 bases in the middle. CDR1 and CDR2 (germline): SGHTA, FQGNSA. The V and J genes are TRBV7-2 and TRBJ2-3, with D unresolved. The sequencing here drew on CD4+ or CD8+ T cells sorted from blood, taken in a trial of the OX40 agonist ivuxolimab. This clonotype was obtained from an adult with an advanced solid tumor such as melanoma, head and neck, liver or kidney cancer. In DNA form, the CDR3 reads TGTGCCAGCAGCTTAGCCCCCCTTTACACAGATACGCAGTATTTT. Protein sequence: CASSLAPLYTDTQYF.